This TCR beta chain was captured by sequencing in a study of T cells in localized non-small cell lung cancer. Study findings and constraints: The appearance of a median 57 of the top 100 tumor clones was seen in adjacent lung. A single tumor region was sequenced, leaving heterogeneity possible. Uninvolved adjacent lung showed the highest T cell clonality, exceeding tumor.

The method was immunoSEQ multiplex PCR; TCRdb's version includes in-frame clones alone and lacks a portion of them. The sample holds about 72,000 clones, roughly 81% seen once. V shed 1 base, J shed 7 bases, and the junction held 4 bases outside the gene matches. Germline CDR1 reads MGHRA; CDR2 reads YSYEKL. CDR3 length: 15 amino acids. About this clone itself: Its specificity is not known.

The sample consisted of peripheral blood, taken before any cancer treatment. This TCR was recovered from a female donor older than 55 with stage I lung adenocarcinoma. The chain employs TRBV4-1 and TRBJ2-1; 10 bases line up with TRBD2. The CDR3 nucleotides read TGCGCCAGCAGCCAAGTGCTAGCGGGGGCAAATGAGCAGTTCTTC. Translated: CASSQVLAGANEQFF.